The next 11 T cell receptor beta chains were all read from a single sample in a study of T cell responses to AZD1222 COVID-19 vaccine. This table comes from immunoSEQ multiplex PCR, and its TCRdb copy is limited to in-frame clones, with some not included. The sample lists around 250,000 clones, about 92% occurring once. The sample in question was peripheral blood, obtained on day 0 of AZD1222 vaccination. These receptors were obtained from an adult in good health.

This chain connects TRBV20-1 to TRBJ2-7; no clear D gene. CDR3 length equals 12 residues. CDR1 is DFQATT and CDR2 is SNEGSKA in the germline V gene (reference sequence). With 3 bases removed from V and 3 bases from J, the gap between germline ends came to 9 bases. CDR3 region: CSASGQNYEQYF. CDR3 nucleotide sequence: TGCAGTGCTAGTGGGCAGAACTACGAGCAGTACTTC.

The chain links TRBV9 to TRBJ2-7; a weak D match, TRBD2 (6 bases). CDR3 length equals 17 residues. The V end lost 4 bases, the J end lost 4 bases, and 24 bases lay between the germline ends. Germline loops: CDR1 SGDLS, CDR2 YYNGEE. The CDR3 nucleotides read TGTGCCAGCAGCCAAAACCCCGCCGGGACTGGGATTTACGAGCAGTACTTC. It is translated as CASSQNPAGTGIYEQYF. The whole variable domain, remainder taken from reference TRBV9 and TRBJ2-7, is DSGVTQTPKHLITATGQRVTLRCSPRSGDLSVYWYQQSLDQGLQFLIQYYNGEERAKGNILERFSAQQFPDLHSELNLSSLELGDSALYFCASSQNPAGTGIYEQYFGPGTRLTVT.

CDR3 region: CASSQGGALSYEQYF. The CDR3 coding sequence is TGTGCCAGCAGCCAAGGCGGGGCCCTGTCCTACGAGCAGTACTTC. The V call is TRBV3-1 (or the pseudogene TRBV3-2), the J call TRBJ2-7; TRBD2 is a possible D gene (6 bases). Trimming removed 1 base at V and 1 base at J, with 11 bases between. Germline V lookup: CDR1 LGHDT, CDR2 YNNKEL (reference sequence). The length of the CDR3 is 15 residues.

The V call is TRBV6-2 or TRBV6-3, the J call TRBJ1-5; 7 positions match TRBD1. In germline, CDR1 is MNHEY, CDR2 SVGEGT. This CDR3 region has 15 residues. V trimming: 3 bases; J trimming: 1 base; junction bases outside the gene matches: 3. CDR3 protein: CASSYAGQSNQPQHF. In DNA, the CDR3 is TGTGCCAGCAGTTATGCGGGACAGAGCAATCAGCCCCAGCATTTT.

V and J are TRBV25-1 and TRBJ2-7; D gene unclear. The CDR3 extends over 12 amino acids. Trimming stripped 6 bases from V and 2 bases from J, with 8 bases between. Germline V lookup: CDR1 MGHDK, CDR2 SYGVNS. CDR3 loop: CASSRVAYEQYF. The CDR3 DNA follows: TGTGCCAGCAGCCGGGTTGCCTACGAGCAGTACTTC.

The chain carries TRBV9 and TRBJ2-5; 8 bases are shared with TRBD2. J was trimmed by 5 bases and V by 0 bases; bases with no gene match: 9. The CDR3 is made up of 16 amino acids. CDR1 and CDR2 from the germline V gene are SGDLS and YYNGEE. CDR3: CASSVDGAGVGETQYF. The CDR3 region has the DNA TGTGCCAGCAGCGTAGACGGAGCGGGAGTGGGGGAGACCCAGTACTTC.

The genes are TRBV3-1 (or the pseudogene TRBV3-2) and TRBJ1-5; 9 bases are shared with TRBD1. The length of the CDR3 is 14 residues. The V gene end was trimmed by 2 bases and the J gene end by 6 bases; junction bases not matched to a gene: 2. The germline gives CDR1 LGHDT, CDR2 YNNKEL (reference sequence). This CDR3 reads CASSQTGGGQPQHF. The CDR3 bases are TGTGCCAGCAGCCAAACAGGGGGCGGTCAGCCCCAGCATTTT.

This clone was seen a few times. V usage is TRBV5-8 and J usage is TRBJ1-1, with 7 bases identical to TRBD1. Germline-derived CDR1 and CDR2 are SGHTS and YDEGEE. The V and J ends lost 4 bases and 5 bases, in that order; junction bases with no gene match: 5. This CDR3 comprises 13 residues. The CDR3 region is CASSVQGWTEAFF. DNA for the CDR3: TGTGCCAGCAGCGTACAGGGGTGGACTGAAGCTTTCTTT.

As regards this clone: A read error may produce the germline difference seen at one junction end. J is TRBJ1-1 and V is TRBV5-6; a possible D gene is TRBD1 (6 bases). This CDR3 is built from 15 residues. CDR1 SGHDT and CDR2 YYEEEE come from the germline V gene. The CDR3 nucleotides are TGTGCCAGCACCTTGAGGGGGGAGATGAACACTGAAGCTTTCTTT. Amino acids: CASTLRGEMNTEAFF.

The rearrangement joins TRBV10-3 to TRBJ1-1; no firm D call. V was clipped by 2 bases and J by 1 base, with 8 bases between them. This CDR3 is 14 amino acids long. CDR1 is ENHRY, CDR2 SYGVKD, per germline. CDR3: CAISEGIPNTEAFF. CDR3 sequence (DNA): TGTGCCATCAGTGAGGGGATTCCGAACACTGAAGCTTTCTTT.

V is TRBV20-1 and J is TRBJ2-1, with 9 bases fitting TRBD1. The junction had 10 bases not matched to a gene; V was cut back by 3 bases and J by 7 bases. This CDR3 has 15 residues. The germline V gene encodes CDR1 DFQATT and CDR2 SNEGSKA (reference sequence). CDR3 residues: CSASVRTGASNEQFF. The CDR3 DNA reads as TGCAGTGCTAGTGTCCGGACAGGGGCTTCAAATGAGCAGTTCTTC.